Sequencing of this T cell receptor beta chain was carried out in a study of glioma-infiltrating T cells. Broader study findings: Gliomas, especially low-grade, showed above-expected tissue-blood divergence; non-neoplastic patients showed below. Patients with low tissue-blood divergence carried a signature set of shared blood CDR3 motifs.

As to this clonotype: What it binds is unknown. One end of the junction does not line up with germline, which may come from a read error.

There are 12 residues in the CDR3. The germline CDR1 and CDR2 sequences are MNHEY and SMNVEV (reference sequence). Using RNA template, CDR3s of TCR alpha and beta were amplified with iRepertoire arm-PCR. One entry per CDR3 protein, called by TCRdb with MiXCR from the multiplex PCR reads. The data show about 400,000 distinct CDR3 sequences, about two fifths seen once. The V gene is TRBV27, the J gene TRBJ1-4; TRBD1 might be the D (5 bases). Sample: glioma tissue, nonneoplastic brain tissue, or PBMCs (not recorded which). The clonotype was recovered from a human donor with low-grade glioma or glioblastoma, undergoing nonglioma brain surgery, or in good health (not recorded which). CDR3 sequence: CARSFQGEKVFF. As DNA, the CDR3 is TGTGCCAGAAGTTTTCAGGGCGAAAAAGTGTTTTTT.